A single T cell receptor (beta chain) is shown here with its context. Its antigen remains unknown. The sample is drawn from a study of graft-versus-host responses after intestinal transplantation. Study as a whole: Grafts were multivisceral, liver-intestinal, or isolated intestinal. All recipients were given anti-thymocyte globulin induction, and tacrolimus and steroids were then administered for around three years.

Measured with immunoSEQ multiplex PCR; TCRdb has only the in-frame clones, and not every one. The sample yields several thousand clones, about three quarters seen once. Processing was applied to graft tissue in order to liberate intraepithelial and lamina propria lymphocytes. This CDR3 is built from 14 residues. Germline V gene data show CDR1 as SNHLY and CDR2 as FYNNEI. V was cut by 3 bases and J by 4 bases, with 10 bases left in between. Findings and limits, study-wide: Recipient bone marrow held GvH clones, some seen earlier in ileum or blood. Early post-transplant HvG declines tracked with peak circulating GvH clone levels.

The receptor comes from a human patient who received an intestinal transplant, so some T cells may come from the graft donor. Source: ileum tissue, taken around 120 days after intestinal transplantation. The genes are TRBV2 and TRBJ1-5; tentatively, D is TRBD1 (5 bases). CDR3 sequence: CASSEVDRNQPQHF. CDR3 coding DNA: TGTGCCAGCAGTGAGGTCGACAGAAATCAGCCCCAGCATTTT.